This is a list of T cell receptor beta chains from one sample in a study of molecular identifiers for immune sequencing clone quantification. One entry per CDR3 protein, called by TCRdb with MiXCR from the PCR reads. Of 490,000 or so distinct CDR3 sequences listed, roughly 24% are singletons. The specimen was naive CD8+ T cells from blood, with Jurkat cell RNA spiked in. The origin of the receptors is a human donor in good health. Some libraries in this study had Jurkat cell RNA spiked in. Each CDR3 is given with its conserved first and last residue. Each record gives: clone size, V gene, J gene, D gene, CDR3 DNA, CDR3 protein. D genes are given only for firm matches. The listing skips clone size in some rows; elsewhere it reads once, few, many or a size class.

clone_size: many
v_call: TRBV28
j_call: TRBJ2-7
d_call: .
cdr3_nt: TGTGCCAGCAGTTTCTTGCCGGGGCCCGAGCAGTACTTC
cdr3_aa: CASSFLPGPEQYF

clone_size: .
v_call: TRBV27
j_call: TRBJ2-1
d_call: .
cdr3_nt: TGTGCCAGCAGTTTAGTGGGGGATGAGCAGTTCTTC
cdr3_aa: CASSLVGDEQFF

clone_size: .
v_call: TRBV20-1
j_call: TRBJ1-1
d_call: TRBD1
cdr3_nt: TGCAGTGCTAGAGATACGACAGGGGGCGACACTGAAGCTTTCTTT
cdr3_aa: CSARDTTGGDTEAFF

clone_size: many
v_call: TRBV7-9
j_call: TRBJ1-2
d_call: .
cdr3_nt: TGTGCCAGCAGCCCTATTTCGGCAGGGAACTATGGCTACACCTTC
cdr3_aa: CASSPISAGNYGYTF

clone_size: few
v_call: TRBV4-1
j_call: TRBJ2-7
d_call: .
cdr3_nt: TGCGCCAGCACCGGGACTGACCCCTACGAGCAGTACTTC
cdr3_aa: CASTGTDPYEQYF

clone_size: once
v_call: TRBV5-6
j_call: TRBJ2-7
d_call: .
cdr3_nt: TGTGTCAGCAGCTTGGGGCGGTCCGAGCAGTACTTC
cdr3_aa: CVSSLGRSEQYF

clone_size: .
v_call: TRBV24-1
j_call: TRBJ2-2
d_call: TRBD2
cdr3_nt: TGTGCCACCCTTGACAGCGGGGGTAACGCCGGGGAGCTGTTTTTT
cdr3_aa: CATLDSGGNAGELFF

clone_size: .
v_call: TRBV15
j_call: TRBJ1-1
d_call: .
cdr3_nt: TGTGCCACCCATGCGACGGGAAACATGAACACTGAAGCTTTCTTT
cdr3_aa: CATHATGNMNTEAFF

clone_size: .
v_call: TRBV12-3/TRBV12-4
j_call: TRBJ2-3
d_call: TRBD2
cdr3_nt: TGTGCCAGCAGTTTGAAGGCAGGGTGGTTCCTAGCGGGAGTTGATACGCAGTATTTT
cdr3_aa: CASSLKAGWFLAGVDTQYF

clone_size: few
v_call: TRBV4-3
j_call: TRBJ2-7
d_call: .
cdr3_nt: TGCGCCAGCAGCCAAGGGGTAGGGGGCTACGAGCAGTACTTC
cdr3_aa: CASSQGVGGYEQYF

clone_size: .
v_call: TRBV5-1
j_call: TRBJ1-4
d_call: TRBD1
cdr3_nt: TGCGCCAGCTGCCCGTCCCGGGACAGGAGAGATAATGAAAAACTGTTTTTT
cdr3_aa: CASCPSRDRRDNEKLFF